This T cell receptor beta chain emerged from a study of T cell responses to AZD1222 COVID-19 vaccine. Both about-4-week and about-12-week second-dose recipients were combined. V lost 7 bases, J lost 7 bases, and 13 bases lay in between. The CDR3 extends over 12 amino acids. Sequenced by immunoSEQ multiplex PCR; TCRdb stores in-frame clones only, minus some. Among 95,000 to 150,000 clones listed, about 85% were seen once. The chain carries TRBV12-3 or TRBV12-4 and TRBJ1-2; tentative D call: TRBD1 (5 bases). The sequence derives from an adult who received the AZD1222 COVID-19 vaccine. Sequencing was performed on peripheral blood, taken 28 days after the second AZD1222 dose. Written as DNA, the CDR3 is TGTGCCAGCACCGGGGGTGGTGGTGGCTACACCTTC. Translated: CASTGGGGGYTF.